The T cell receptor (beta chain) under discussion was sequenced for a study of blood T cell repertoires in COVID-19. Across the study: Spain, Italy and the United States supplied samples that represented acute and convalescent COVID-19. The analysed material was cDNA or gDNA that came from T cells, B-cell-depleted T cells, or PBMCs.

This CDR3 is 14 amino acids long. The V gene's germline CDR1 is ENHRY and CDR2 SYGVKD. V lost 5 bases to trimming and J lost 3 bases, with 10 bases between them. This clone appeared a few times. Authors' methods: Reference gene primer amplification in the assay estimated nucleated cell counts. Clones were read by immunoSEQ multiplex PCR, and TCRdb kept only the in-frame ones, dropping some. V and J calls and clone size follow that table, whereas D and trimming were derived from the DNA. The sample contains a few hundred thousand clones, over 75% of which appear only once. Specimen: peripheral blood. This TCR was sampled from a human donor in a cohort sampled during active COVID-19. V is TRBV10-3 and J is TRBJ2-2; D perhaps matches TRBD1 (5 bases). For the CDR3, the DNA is TGTGCCATCAGTCAGGACATTTACACCGGGGAGCTGTTTTTT. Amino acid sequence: CAISQDIYTGELFF.